What follows are 16 T cell receptor beta chains derived from one specimen sequenced in a study of PD-1 blockade in mismatch repair-deficient tumors. Profiled with immunoSEQ multiplex PCR; TCRdb holds only in-frame clones, not every one. Counted here are under 150,000 clones, around nine tenths occurring once; the ten biggest clones make up 12%. The sequencing here drew on peripheral blood, taken just over 70 weeks after starting pembrolizumab. The source is an adult with mismatch repair-deficient cancer.

This sequence joins TRBV21-1 and TRBJ2-7; the DNA was not used to check the table's D call, TRBD1. TRBV21-1 is deemed a pseudogene. The CDR3 runs to 14 residues. The CDR3 DNA is TGTGCCAGCAGTCTCGGGACAGGGAAATACGAGCAGTACTTC. Its translation: CASSLGTGKYEQYF.

The chain employs TRBV7-8 and TRBJ1-5; possible D gene TRBD1, 6 bases. Germline CDR1 and CDR2: SGHVS and FQNEAQ. V was pared by 2 bases and J by 1 base, with 15 bases between. The CDR3 contains 17 residues. DNA for the CDR3: TGTGCCAGCAGCTTATTTTTGGACAGTAGGAGCAATCAGCCCCAGCATTTT. Protein: CASSLFLDSRSNQPQHF.

The chain recombines TRBV7-2 with TRBJ2-5, with TRBD2 matching over 8 bases. Trimming removed 5 bases from V and 3 bases from J; junction bases left unmatched: 5. The CDR3 runs to 14 residues. Germline CDR1 SGHTA, CDR2 FQGNSA. The CDR3 DNA reads TGTGCCAGCAGCAGGACTAGCATTAAAGAGACCCAGTACTTC. Its protein is CASSRTSIKETQYF.

The chain has TRBV27 and TRBJ2-7, with D perhaps TRBD2 (5 bases). This CDR3 has 13 amino acids. Germline V gene data show CDR1 as MNHEY and CDR2 as SMNVEV (reference sequence). Trimming pared 4 bases from V and 3 bases from J, leaving 10 bases between. The CDR3 here is CASSSGRIYEQYF. DNA of the CDR3: TGTGCCAGCAGTTCTGGGAGAATCTACGAGCAGTACTTC.

This sequence joins TRBV14 and TRBJ2-3; TRBD2 matches 9 bases. Trimming took 4 bases from V and 5 from J; bases not matched to a gene: 7. Germline lookup yields CDR1 SGHDN and CDR2 FVKESK. The CDR3 is made up of 15 amino acids. CDR3 DNA: TGTGCCAGCAGCCCCGGGACTAGCAGTGTAGATACGCAGTATTTT. Translation gives CASSPGTSSVDTQYF.

The gene calls are TRBV4-3 and TRBJ1-3, with TRBD1 identical over 8 bases. The CDR3 has 14 residues. Germline assignment: CDR1 LGHNA and CDR2 YSLEER. V trimming: 4 bases; J trimming: 7 bases; junction bases outside the gene matches: 6. This chain's CDR3 is CASSPQGGGNTIYF. The CDR3 region has the DNA TGCGCCAGCAGCCCACAGGGGGGAGGGAACACCATATATTTT.

This clone was recorded only once. The sample holds other DNA sequences that translate to the same CDR3. The V call is TRBV19, the J call TRBJ2-1, with TRBD2 matching over 7 bases. Germline loops: CDR1 LNHDA, CDR2 SQIVND (reference sequence). This CDR3 is built from 15 residues. V shed 3 bases and J 0 bases; nucleotides not matched to a gene: 2. Written as DNA, the CDR3 is TGTGCCAGTAGTATTGCGGGAGTCTCCTACAATGAGCAGTTCTTC. Its protein is CASSIAGVSYNEQFF. The variable domain in full, completed from reference TRBV19 and TRBJ2-1, reads DGGITQSPKYLFRKEGQNVTLSCEQNLNHDAMYWYRQDPGQGLRLIYYSQIVNDFQKGDIAEGYSVSREKKESFPLTVTSAQKNPTAFYLCASSIAGVSYNEQFFGPGTRLTVL.

V usage is TRBV15 and J usage is TRBJ2-5; TRBD2 agrees at 12 bases. Germline V CDR1 and CDR2: LNHNV, YYDKDF (reference sequence). This CDR3 has 16 amino acids. Germline trimming cut 4 bases from V and 4 bases from J; bases unmatched to any gene: 7. The CDR3 sequence: CATSTDLAGGRETQYF. The CDR3 DNA reads TGTGCCACCAGCACGGATCTAGCGGGAGGGAGAGAGACCCAGTACTTC.

The chain has TRBV19 and TRBJ2-7, with a tentative D call TRBD1 (6 bases). This CDR3 has 13 amino acids. Between the trimmed V and J ends, which lost 2 bases and 3 bases, there was a span of 8 bases. CDR1 is LNHDA, CDR2 SQIVND, per germline (reference sequence). The CDR3 region has the DNA TGTGCCAGTAGTATATCAGGGGTCTACGAGCAGTACTTC. Amino acids: CASSISGVYEQYF.

The genes are TRBV6-4 and TRBJ2-1; possibly TRBD1 for D (6 bases). This CDR3 contains 14 residues. CDR1 MRHNA and CDR2 SNTAGT come from the germline V gene. With 3 bases removed from V and 0 bases from J, the gap between germline ends came to 6 bases. CDR3 region: CASSEDSSYNEQFF. The CDR3 DNA follows: TGTGCCAGCAGTGAGGACAGCTCCTACAATGAGCAGTTCTTC.

CDR3: CASSDRRGELHYGYTF. In DNA, the CDR3 is TGCGCCAGCAGCGATCGTCGGGGAGAGTTGCACTATGGCTACACCTTC. This chain joins TRBV4-1 and TRBJ1-2; D is unclear. The V and J ends lost 5 bases and 3 bases respectively, with 19 bases between them. The CDR3 consists of 16 residues. Germline V gene lookup returns CDR1 MGHRA and CDR2 YSYEKL.

This clone has a single count. CDR3 amino acids: CASSIPGAAYEQYF. The CDR3 DNA reads as TGTGCCAGTAGTATCCCAGGGGCGGCCTACGAGCAGTACTTC. This chain links TRBV19 with TRBJ2-7; TRBD1 is a possible D gene (6 bases). CDR1 LNHDA and CDR2 SQIVND come from the germline V gene (reference sequence). With 3 bases removed from V and 2 bases from J, the gap between germline ends came to 11 bases. This CDR3 is 14 amino acids long.

J is TRBJ2-7 and V is TRBV2; 7 nucleotides line up with TRBD1. The CDR3 spans 15 residues. J gave up 2 bases and V 6 bases, and 10 bases lay outside the gene matches. The germline CDR1 and CDR2 sequences are SNHLY and FYNNEI. This CDR3 is CASREWDRRTYEQYF. DNA for the CDR3: TGTGCCAGCAGAGAATGGGACAGAAGAACCTACGAGCAGTACTTC. Drawing the rest from reference TRBV2 and TRBJ2-7, the complete variable domain is EPEVTQTPSHQVTQMGQEVILRCVPISNHLYFYWYRQILGQKVEFLVSFYNNEISEKSEIFDDQFSVERPDGSNFTLKIRSTKLEDSAMYFCASREWDRRTYEQYFGPGTRLTVT.

This chain joins TRBV29-1 and TRBJ2-3; perhaps TRBD1 as D (5 bases). From germline, CDR1 is SQVTM and CDR2 ANQGSEA. The CDR3 spans 12 residues. The V end was cut by 0 bases, the J end by 5 bases, with 6 bases between. The CDR3 is CSVEDRGDTQYF. For the CDR3, the DNA is TGCAGCGTTGAAGATAGGGGAGATACGCAGTATTTT.

This rearrangement joins TRBV7-6 to TRBJ1-1; D is perhaps TRBD1 (6 bases). Germline-derived CDR1 and CDR2 are SGHVS and FNYEAQ. Deletions cut 5 bases from V and 6 bases from J, with 13 bases between. The CDR3 runs to 13 residues. Here the CDR3 DNA reads TGTGCCAGCAGCACGGACAGAACTTCTGAAGCTTTCTTT. Protein: CASSTDRTSEAFF. Supplemented by reference TRBV7-6 and TRBJ1-1, the full variable domain reads GAGVSQSPRYKVTKRGQDVALRCDPISGHVSLYWYRQALGQGPEFLTYFNYEAQQDKSGLPNDRFSAERPEGSISTLTIQRTEQRDSAMYRCASSTDRTSEAFFGQGTRLTVV.

The chain is built from TRBV5-1 and TRBJ2-3; 8 bases fit TRBD2. Trimming took 2 bases from V and 2 from J; bases not matched to a gene: 7. Germline CDR1 is SGHRS and CDR2 is YFSETQ. This CDR3 region has 16 residues. The CDR3 nucleotides are TGCGCCAGCAGCTTCCGGGGGCGGGAGGCCACAGATACGCAGTATTTT. It specifies CASSFRGREATDTQYF.